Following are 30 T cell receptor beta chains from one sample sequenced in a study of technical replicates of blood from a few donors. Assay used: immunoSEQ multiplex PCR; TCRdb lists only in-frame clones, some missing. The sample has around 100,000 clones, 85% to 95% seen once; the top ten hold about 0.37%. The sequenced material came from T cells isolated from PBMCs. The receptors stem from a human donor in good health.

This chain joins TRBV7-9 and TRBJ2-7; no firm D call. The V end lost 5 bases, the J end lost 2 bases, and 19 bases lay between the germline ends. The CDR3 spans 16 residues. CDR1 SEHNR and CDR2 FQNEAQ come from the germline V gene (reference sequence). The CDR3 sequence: CASSLRLGGSAYEQYF. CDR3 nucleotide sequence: TGTGCCAGCAGCCTACGCCTAGGTGGAAGCGCCTACGAGCAGTACTTC.

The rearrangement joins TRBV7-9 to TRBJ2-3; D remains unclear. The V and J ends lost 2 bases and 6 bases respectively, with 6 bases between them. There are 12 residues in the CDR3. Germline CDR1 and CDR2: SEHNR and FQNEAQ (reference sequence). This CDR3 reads CASSLLHDTQYF. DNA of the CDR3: TGTGCCAGCAGCTTATTACACGATACGCAGTATTTT. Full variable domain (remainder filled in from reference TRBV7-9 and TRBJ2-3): DTGVSQNPRHKITKRGQNVTFRCDPISEHNRLYWYRQTLGQGPEFLTYFQNEAQLEKSRLLSDRFSAERPKGSFSTLEIQRTEQGDSAMYLCASSLLHDTQYFGPGTRLTVL.

This chain's CDR3 is CASSPTPQGSYGYTF. The CDR3 DNA is TGTGCCAGCAGTCCAACTCCACAGGGCTCCTATGGCTACACCTTC. V gene TRBV27 combines with J gene TRBJ1-2; weak D call: TRBD1 (6 bases). Looked up from germline, CDR1 is MNHEY and CDR2 is SMNVEV (reference sequence). The CDR3 runs to 15 residues. Trimming shortened V by 5 bases and J by 4 bases, and 17 bases separated the two germline ends.

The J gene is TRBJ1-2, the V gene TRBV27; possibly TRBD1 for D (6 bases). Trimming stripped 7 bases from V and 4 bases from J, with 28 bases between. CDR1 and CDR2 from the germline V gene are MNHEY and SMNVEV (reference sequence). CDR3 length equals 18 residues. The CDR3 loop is CASTRIKKGGAYVYGYTF. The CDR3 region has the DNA TGTGCCAGCACGCGAATAAAAAAGGGGGGGGCCTACGTCTATGGCTACACCTTC.

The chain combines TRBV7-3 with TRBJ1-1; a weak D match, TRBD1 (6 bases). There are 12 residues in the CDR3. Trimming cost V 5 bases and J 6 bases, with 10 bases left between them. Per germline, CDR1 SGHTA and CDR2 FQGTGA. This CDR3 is CASSPRQAEAFF. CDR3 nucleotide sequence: TGTGCCAGCAGCCCGCGACAGGCTGAAGCTTTCTTT. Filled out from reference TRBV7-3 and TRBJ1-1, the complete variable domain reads GAGVSQTPSNKVTEKGKYVELRCDPISGHTALYWYRQSLGQGPEFLIYFQGTGAADDSGLPNDRFFAVRPEGSVSTLKIQRTERGDSAVYLCASSPRQAEAFFGQGTRLTVV.

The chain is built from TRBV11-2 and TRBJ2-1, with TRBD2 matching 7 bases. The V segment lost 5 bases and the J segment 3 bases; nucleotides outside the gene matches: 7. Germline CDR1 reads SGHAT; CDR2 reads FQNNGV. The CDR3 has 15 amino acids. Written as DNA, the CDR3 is TGTGCCAGCAGCGACGGACTAGGAGGCTACAATGAGCAGTTCTTC. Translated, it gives CASSDGLGGYNEQFF.

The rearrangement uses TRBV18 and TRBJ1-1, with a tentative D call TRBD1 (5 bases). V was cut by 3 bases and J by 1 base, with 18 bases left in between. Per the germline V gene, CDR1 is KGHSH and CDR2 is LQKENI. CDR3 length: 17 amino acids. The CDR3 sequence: CASSPVDSTNWNTEAFF. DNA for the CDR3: TGTGCCAGCTCACCTGTTGACAGCACGAATTGGAACACTGAAGCTTTCTTT.

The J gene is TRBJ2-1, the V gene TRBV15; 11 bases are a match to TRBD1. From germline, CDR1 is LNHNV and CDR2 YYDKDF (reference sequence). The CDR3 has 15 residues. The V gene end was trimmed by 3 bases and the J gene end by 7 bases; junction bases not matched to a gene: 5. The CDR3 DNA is TGTGCCACCAGCAGGGGGACAGGGGGGTTTAATGAGCAGTTCTTC. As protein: CATSRGTGGFNEQFF.

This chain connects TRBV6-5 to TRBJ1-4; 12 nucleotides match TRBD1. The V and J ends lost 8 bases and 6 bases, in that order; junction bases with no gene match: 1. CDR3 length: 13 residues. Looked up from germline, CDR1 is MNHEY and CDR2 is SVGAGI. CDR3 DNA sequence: TGTGCCAGCGGGACAGGGGGCCATGAAAAACTGTTTTTT. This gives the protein CASGTGGHEKLFF.

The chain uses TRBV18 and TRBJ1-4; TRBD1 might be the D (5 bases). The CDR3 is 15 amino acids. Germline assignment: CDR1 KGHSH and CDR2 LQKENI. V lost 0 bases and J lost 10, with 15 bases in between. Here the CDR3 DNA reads TGTGCCAGCTCACCACCGCGGGGGAGTGAGAGAAAACTGTTTTTT. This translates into CASSPPRGSERKLFF.

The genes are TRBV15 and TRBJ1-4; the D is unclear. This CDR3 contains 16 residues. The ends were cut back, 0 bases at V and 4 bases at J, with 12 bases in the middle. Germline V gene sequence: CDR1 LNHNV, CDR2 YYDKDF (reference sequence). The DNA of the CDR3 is TGTGCCACCAGCAGAGATAACAGAGTTCTTAATGAAAAACTGTTTTTT. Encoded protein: CATSRDNRVLNEKLFF. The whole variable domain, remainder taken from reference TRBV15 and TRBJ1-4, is DAMVIQNPRYQVTQFGKPVTLSCSQTLNHNVMYWYQQKSSQAPKLLFHYYDKDFNNEADTPDNFQSRRPNTSFCFLDIRSPGLGDTAMYLCATSRDNRVLNEKLFFGSGTQLSVL.

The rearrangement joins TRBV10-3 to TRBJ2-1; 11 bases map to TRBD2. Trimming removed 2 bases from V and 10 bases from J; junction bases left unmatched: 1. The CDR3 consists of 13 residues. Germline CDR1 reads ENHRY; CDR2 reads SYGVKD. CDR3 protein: CAISETSGSEQFF. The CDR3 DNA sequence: TGTGCCATCAGTGAGACTAGCGGGAGCGAGCAGTTCTTC.

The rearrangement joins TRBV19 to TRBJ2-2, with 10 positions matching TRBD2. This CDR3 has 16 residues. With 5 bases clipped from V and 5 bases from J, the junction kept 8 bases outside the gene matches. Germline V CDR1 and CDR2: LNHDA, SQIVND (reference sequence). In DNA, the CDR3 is TGTGCCAGTAGTCTTGGGACTAGCGCGTTTACCGGGGAGCTGTTTTTT. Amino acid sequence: CASSLGTSAFTGELFF.

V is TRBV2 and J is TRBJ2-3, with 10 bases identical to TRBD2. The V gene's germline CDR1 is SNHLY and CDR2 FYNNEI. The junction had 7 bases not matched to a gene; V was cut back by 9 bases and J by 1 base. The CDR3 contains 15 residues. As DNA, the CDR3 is TGTGCCAGGGGGACCGGGACTAGCGGCACAGATACGCAGTATTTT. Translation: CARGTGTSGTDTQYF.

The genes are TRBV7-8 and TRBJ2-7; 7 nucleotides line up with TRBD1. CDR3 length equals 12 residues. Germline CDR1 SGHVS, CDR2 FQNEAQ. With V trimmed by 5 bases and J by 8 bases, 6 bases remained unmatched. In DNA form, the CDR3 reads TGTGCCAGCAGCCCGGGACAGTCGCAGCAGTACTTC. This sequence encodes CASSPGQSQQYF.

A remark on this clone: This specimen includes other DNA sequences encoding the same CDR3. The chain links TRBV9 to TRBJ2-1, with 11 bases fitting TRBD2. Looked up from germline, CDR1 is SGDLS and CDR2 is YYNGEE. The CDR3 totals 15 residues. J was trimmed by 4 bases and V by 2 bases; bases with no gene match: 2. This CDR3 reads CASSVSGRDYNEQFF. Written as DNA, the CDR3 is TGTGCCAGCAGCGTTAGCGGGAGGGATTACAATGAGCAGTTCTTC.

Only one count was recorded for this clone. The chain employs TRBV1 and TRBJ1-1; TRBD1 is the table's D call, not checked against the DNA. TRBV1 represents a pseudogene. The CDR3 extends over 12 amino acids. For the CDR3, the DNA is TGCACCAGCCCAGGGGTGAACACTGAAGCTTTCTTT. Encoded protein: CTSPGVNTEAFF.

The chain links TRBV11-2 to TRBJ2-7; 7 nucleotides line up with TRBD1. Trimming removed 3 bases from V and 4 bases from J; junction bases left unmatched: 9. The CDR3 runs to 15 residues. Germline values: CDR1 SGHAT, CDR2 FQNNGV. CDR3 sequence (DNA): TGTGCCAGCAGCTTGGGGACAGCTTCCCCTTACGAGCAGTACTTC. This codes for CASSLGTASPYEQYF.

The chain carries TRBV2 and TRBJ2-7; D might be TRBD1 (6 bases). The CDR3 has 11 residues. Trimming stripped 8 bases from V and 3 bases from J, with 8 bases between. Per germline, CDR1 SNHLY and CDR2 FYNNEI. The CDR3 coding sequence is TGTGCCAGCTGCAGGGGCTACGAGCAGTACTTC. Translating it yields CASCRGYEQYF.

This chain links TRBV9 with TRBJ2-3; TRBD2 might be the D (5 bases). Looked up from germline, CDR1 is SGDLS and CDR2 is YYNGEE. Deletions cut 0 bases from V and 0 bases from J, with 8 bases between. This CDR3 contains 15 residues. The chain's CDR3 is CASSVVGLSTDTQYF. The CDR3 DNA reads TGTGCCAGCAGCGTAGTTGGACTTAGCACAGATACGCAGTATTTT.

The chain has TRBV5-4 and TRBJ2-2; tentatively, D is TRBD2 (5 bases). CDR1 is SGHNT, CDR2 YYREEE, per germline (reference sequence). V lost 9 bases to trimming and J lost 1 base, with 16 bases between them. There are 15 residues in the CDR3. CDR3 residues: CATRIRELNTGELFF. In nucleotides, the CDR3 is TGTGCCACCCGAATCCGGGAACTGAACACCGGGGAGCTGTTTTTT.

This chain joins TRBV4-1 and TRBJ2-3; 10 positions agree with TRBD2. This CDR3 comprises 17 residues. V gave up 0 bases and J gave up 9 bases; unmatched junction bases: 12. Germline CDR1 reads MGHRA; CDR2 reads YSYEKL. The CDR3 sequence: CASSQDPILAGVETQYF. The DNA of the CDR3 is TGCGCCAGCAGCCAAGACCCGATTCTAGCGGGAGTTGAGACGCAGTATTTT.

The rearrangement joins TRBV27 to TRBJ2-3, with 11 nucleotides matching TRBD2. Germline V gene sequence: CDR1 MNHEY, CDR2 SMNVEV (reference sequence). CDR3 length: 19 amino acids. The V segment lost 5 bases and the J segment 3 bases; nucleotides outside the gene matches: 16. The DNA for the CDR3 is TGTGCCAGCAGTGAACGGAATCCCATAGCGGGAGGGTGGACAGATACGCAGTATTTT. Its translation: CASSERNPIAGGWTDTQYF.

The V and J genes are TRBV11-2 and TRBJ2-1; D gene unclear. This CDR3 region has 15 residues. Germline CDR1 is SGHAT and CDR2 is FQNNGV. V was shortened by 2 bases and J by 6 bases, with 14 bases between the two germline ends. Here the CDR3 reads CASSLTRLGANEQFF. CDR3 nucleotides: TGTGCCAGCAGCTTAACCCGGCTAGGAGCCAATGAGCAGTTCTTC.

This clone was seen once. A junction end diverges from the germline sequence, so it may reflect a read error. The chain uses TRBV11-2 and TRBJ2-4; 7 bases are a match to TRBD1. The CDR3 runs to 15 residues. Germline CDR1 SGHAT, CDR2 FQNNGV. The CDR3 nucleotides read TGTGCCAGCAGCTTAGTCCGGGACAGTCAAAACATTCAATACTTC. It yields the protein CASSLVRDSQNIQYF.

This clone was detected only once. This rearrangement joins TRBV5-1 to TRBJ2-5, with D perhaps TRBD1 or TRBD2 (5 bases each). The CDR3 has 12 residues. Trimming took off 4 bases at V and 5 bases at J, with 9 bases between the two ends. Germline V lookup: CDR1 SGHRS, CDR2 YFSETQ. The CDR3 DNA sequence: TGCGCCAGCAGCCTGGGGGAGGAGACCCAGTACTTC. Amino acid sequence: CASSLGEETQYF.

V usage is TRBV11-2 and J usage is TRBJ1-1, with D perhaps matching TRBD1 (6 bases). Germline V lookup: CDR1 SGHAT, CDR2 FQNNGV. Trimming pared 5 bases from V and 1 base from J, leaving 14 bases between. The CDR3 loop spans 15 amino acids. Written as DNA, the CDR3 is TGTGCCAGCAGCGATACAGGGAAGGGGAACACTGAAGCTTTCTTT. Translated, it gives CASSDTGKGNTEAFF.

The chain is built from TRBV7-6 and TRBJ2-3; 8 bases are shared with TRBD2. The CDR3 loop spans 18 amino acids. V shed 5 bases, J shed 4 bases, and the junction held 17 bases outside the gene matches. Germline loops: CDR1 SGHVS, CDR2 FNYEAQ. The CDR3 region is CASSVHRGQREYADTQYF. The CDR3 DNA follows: TGTGCCAGCAGCGTACATCGTGGCCAGCGGGAGTATGCAGATACGCAGTATTTT.

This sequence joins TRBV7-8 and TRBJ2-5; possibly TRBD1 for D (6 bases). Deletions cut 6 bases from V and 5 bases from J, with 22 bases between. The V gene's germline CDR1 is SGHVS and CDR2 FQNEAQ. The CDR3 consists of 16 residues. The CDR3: CASSPPRGSGTETQYF. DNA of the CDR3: TGTGCCAGCAGTCCCCCGAGGGGGAGCGGAACTGAGACCCAGTACTTC.

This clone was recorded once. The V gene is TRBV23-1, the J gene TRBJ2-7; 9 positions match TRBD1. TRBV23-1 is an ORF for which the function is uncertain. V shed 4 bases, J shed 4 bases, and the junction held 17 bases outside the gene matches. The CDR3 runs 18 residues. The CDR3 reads CASSPPTSMDRGKYEQYF. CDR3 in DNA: TGCGCCAGCAGTCCTCCAACCTCTATGGACAGGGGAAAATACGAGCAGTACTTC.